Listed here are 31 T cell receptor beta chains from one sample, sequenced in a study of OX40 agonist ivuxolimab in advanced cancers. Assay used: immunoSEQ multiplex PCR; TCRdb lists only in-frame clones, some missing. The sample carries 80,000 or so clones, roughly nine tenths recorded once. The sample in question was CD4+ or CD8+ T cells sorted from blood, obtained in a trial of the OX40 agonist ivuxolimab. These receptors came from an adult with an advanced solid tumor such as melanoma, head and neck, liver or kidney cancer.

V is TRBV30 and J is TRBJ2-1, with 9 bases aligning to TRBD2. Trimming cost V 0 bases and J 5 bases; bases outside gene matches: 17. Germline CDR1 and CDR2: GTSNPN and SVGIG (reference sequence). The CDR3 length is 19 residues. The CDR3 reads CAWSVRGSSGTGRHNEQFF. CDR3 bases: TGTGCCTGGAGTGTAAGGGGTTCTAGCGGGACGGGAAGGCACAATGAGCAGTTCTTC.

This clone was seen just once. The V and J genes are TRBV28 and TRBJ2-1, with 7 bases fitting TRBD1. After removal of 6 bases from V and 0 bases from J, the junction contained 8 bases not matched to a gene. The CDR3 loop spans 16 amino acids. The germline gives CDR1 MDHEN, CDR2 SYDVKM. CDR3 bases: TGTGCCAGCAGGACCCCGGGACAGACCTCCTACAATGAGCAGTTCTTC. Amino acids: CASRTPGQTSYNEQFF.

The V call is TRBV6-6, the J call TRBJ2-2; TRBD1 or TRBD2 may be the D gene (6 bases each). The CDR3 covers 16 residues. V lost 5 bases and J lost 1, with 14 bases in between. Germline values: CDR1 MNHNY, CDR2 SVGAGI (reference sequence). CDR3 sequence: CASSQKGGLNTGELFF. Here the CDR3 DNA reads TGTGCCAGCAGTCAAAAGGGGGGATTGAACACCGGGGAGCTGTTTTTT.

CDR3 loop: CASSLVGRSVDEQFF. Here the CDR3 DNA reads TGCGCCAGCAGCTTGGTTGGTCGATCTGTCGATGAGCAGTTCTTC. This chain joins TRBV5-1 and TRBJ2-1; no firm D call. Germline CDR1 is SGHRS and CDR2 is YFSETQ. Trimming left V 0 bases short and J 8 bases short, with 15 bases between. This CDR3 is built from 15 residues.

The V and J genes are TRBV6-5 and TRBJ2-4; a possible D gene is TRBD1 (5 bases). Trimming stripped 6 bases from V and 0 bases from J, with 9 bases between. The CDR3 spans 14 residues. Germline values: CDR1 MNHEY, CDR2 SVGAGI. The CDR3, as DNA: TGTGCCAGCAGGGACATTTTAGCCAAAAACATTCAGTACTTC. It yields the protein CASRDILAKNIQYF.

V gene TRBV30 combines with J gene TRBJ2-5, with D perhaps TRBD1 (5 bases). CDR1 is GTSNPN and CDR2 is SVGIG in the germline V gene (reference sequence). Trimming took off 0 bases at V and 1 base at J, with 9 bases between the two ends. The CDR3 is made up of 14 amino acids. CDR3 DNA: TGTGCCTGGAGTGTAGGGGTCTTCCAAGAGACCCAGTACTTC. Protein sequence: CAWSVGVFQETQYF.

V usage is TRBV28 and J usage is TRBJ2-1; D is possibly TRBD1 (6 bases). V was pared by 6 bases and J by 14 bases, with 23 bases between. The CDR3 is made up of 14 amino acids. The V gene's germline CDR1 is MDHEN and CDR2 SYDVKM. CDR3 sequence reads: CASSPPGQKTWEFF. The CDR3, as DNA: TGTGCCAGCAGCCCACCGGGACAAAAAACTTGGGAGTTCTTC.

The chain carries TRBV5-1 and TRBJ2-7; the D gene is possibly TRBD2 (6 bases). Germline V CDR1 and CDR2: SGHRS, YFSETQ. V lost 2 bases, J lost 3 bases, and 15 bases lay in between. There are 15 residues in the CDR3. This CDR3 is CASSLNFGTDYEQYF. The CDR3 DNA reads TGCGCCAGCAGCTTAAACTTCGGGACTGACTACGAGCAGTACTTC. The full variable domain, rest sourced from reference TRBV5-1 and TRBJ2-7, is KAGVTQTPRYLIKTRGQQVTLSCSPISGHRSVSWYQQTPGQGLQFLFEYFSETQRNKGNFPGRFSGRQFSNSRSEMNVSTLELGDSALYLCASSLNFGTDYEQYFGPGTRLTVT.

This clone showed up just once. The J gene is TRBJ2-1, the V gene TRBV6-5; 9 positions match TRBD2. CDR1 MNHEY and CDR2 SVGAGI come from the germline V gene. This CDR3 has 13 amino acids. V shed 4 bases, J shed 10 bases, and the junction held 5 bases outside the gene matches. DNA for the CDR3: TGTGCCAGCAGTTTTAGCGGGGGAGGGGAGCAGTTCTTC. Protein product: CASSFSGGGEQFF.

The rearrangement joins TRBV7-9 to TRBJ1-4, with D tentatively TRBD1 (6 bases). The CDR3 covers 15 residues. Trimming shortened V by 4 bases and J by 8 bases, and 17 bases separated the two germline ends. Germline CDR1 is SEHNR and CDR2 is FQNEAQ (reference sequence). The CDR3 sequence: CASSWVWQGREKLFF. CDR3 sequence (DNA): TGTGCCAGCAGCTGGGTGTGGCAGGGGCGGGAAAAACTGTTTTTT.

The CDR3 reads CAWSPGLAGVGSDTQYF. The DNA of the CDR3 is TGTGCCTGGAGCCCGGGACTAGCGGGAGTCGGGTCAGATACGCAGTATTTT. The gene calls are TRBV30 and TRBJ2-3, with 14 bases aligning to TRBD2. The CDR3 has 17 amino acids. With V trimmed by 3 bases and J by 4 bases, 9 bases remained unmatched. The germline CDR1 and CDR2 sequences are GTSNPN and SVGIG (reference sequence).

This clone was picked up a small number of times. The V gene is TRBV5-1, the J gene TRBJ2-1; D perhaps matches TRBD1 (6 bases). The V and J ends lost 4 bases and 9 bases respectively, with 14 bases between them. Germline-derived CDR1 and CDR2 are SGHRS and YFSETQ. CDR3 length: 13 amino acids. The chain's CDR3 is CASSLGTPIEQFF. In DNA form, the CDR3 reads TGCGCCAGCAGCCTGGGGACACCAATTGAGCAGTTCTTC.

V gene TRBV6-1 combines with J gene TRBJ2-5, with no clear D. Trimming pared 4 bases from V and 4 bases from J, leaving 7 bases between. Germline values: CDR1 MNHNS, CDR2 SASEGT. The CDR3 loop spans 12 amino acids. The CDR3 protein is CASSARRETQYF. The CDR3, as DNA: TGTGCCAGCAGTGCCCGCCGAGAGACCCAGTACTTC.

The genes are TRBV28 and TRBJ2-2; the match to TRBD2 covers 11 bases. With V trimmed by 7 bases and J by 0 bases, 10 bases remained unmatched. Germline assignment: CDR1 MDHEN and CDR2 SYDVKM. This CDR3 has 18 residues. CDR3 region: CASTLGLAGSANTGELFF. The CDR3 DNA reads as TGTGCCAGCACCCTAGGACTAGCGGGTAGCGCGAACACCGGGGAGCTGTTTTTT.

The chain combines TRBV18 with TRBJ2-1; 11 bases line up with TRBD2. V trimming: 4 bases; J trimming: 9 bases; junction bases outside the gene matches: 8. The CDR3 has 15 amino acids. Germline V gene data show CDR1 as KGHSH and CDR2 as LQKENI. The CDR3 DNA reads TGTGCCAGCTCACAAACTAGCGGGAGAGAGGTTGAGCAGTTCTTC. As protein: CASSQTSGREVEQFF. Combining the CDR3 with reference TRBV18 and TRBJ2-1 gives the whole variable domain NAGVMQNPRHLVRRRGQEARLRCSPMKGHSHVYWYRQLPEEGLKFMVYLQKENIIDESGMPKERFSAEFPKEGPSILRIQQVVRGDSAAYFCASSQTSGREVEQFFGPGTRLTVL.

The chain employs TRBV19 and TRBJ2-2; D not certain. Germline CDR1 and CDR2: LNHDA and SQIVND (reference sequence). The CDR3 totals 15 residues. Trimming shortened V by 8 bases and J by 0 bases, and 13 bases separated the two germline ends. CDR3 protein: CASSLISANTGELFF. DNA of the CDR3: TGTGCCAGTTCGCTTATTTCAGCGAACACCGGGGAGCTGTTTTTT.

The chain carries TRBV4-2 and TRBJ2-2; tentative D call: TRBD2 (6 bases). CDR3 size: 15 residues. CDR1 is LGHNA, CDR2 YNFKEQ, per germline. V lost 3 bases and J lost 4, with 12 bases in between. The CDR3 coding sequence is TGTGCCAGCAGCCAGGGGACTTCGTTCACCGGGGAGCTGTTTTTT. Its protein is CASSQGTSFTGELFF.

In DNA, the CDR3 is TGTGCCAGCAGTTTGCCCGGGACAGGGTCTGAAGCTTTCTTT. Its protein is CASSLPGTGSEAFF. The chain is built from TRBV28 and TRBJ1-1; 9 positions agree with TRBD1. From germline, CDR1 is MDHEN and CDR2 SYDVKM. There are 14 residues in the CDR3. V was pared by 3 bases and J by 6 bases, with 5 bases of the junction left unmatched.

The genes are TRBV28 and TRBJ1-3; D is undetermined. Germline CDR1 MDHEN, CDR2 SYDVKM. The CDR3 is 13 residues long. V lost 5 bases to trimming and J lost 8 bases, with 13 bases between them. The CDR3 DNA follows: TGTGCCAGCAGTAGAGGGCGGGAGTACACCATATATTTT. Translated: CASSRGREYTIYF. Combining the CDR3 with reference TRBV28 and TRBJ1-3 gives the whole variable domain DVKVTQSSRYLVKRTGEKVFLECVQDMDHENMFWYRQDPGLGLRLIYFSYDVKMKEKGDIPEGYSVSREKKERFSLILESASTNQTSMYLCASSRGREYTIYFGEGSWLTVV.

V usage is TRBV18 and J usage is TRBJ1-5; the D is unclear. In germline, CDR1 is KGHSH, CDR2 LQKENI. V lost 5 bases and J 7 bases, leaving 18 bases between the germline ends. The CDR3 length is 15 residues. The CDR3 loop reads CASSSGRSSGQPQHF. The DNA of the CDR3 is TGTGCCAGCTCAAGCGGACGGAGCAGCGGACAGCCCCAGCATTTT.

The CDR3: CASSPAAGGEQFF. The CDR3, as DNA: TGTGCCAGCTCACCAGCTGCGGGAGGTGAGCAGTTCTTC. This chain connects TRBV18 to TRBJ2-1; 8 bases fit TRBD2. The germline V gene has CDR1 KGHSH and CDR2 LQKENI. Trimming took 2 bases from V and 9 from J; bases not matched to a gene: 3. This CDR3 is 13 amino acids long.

The chain carries TRBV19 and TRBJ2-5; possibly TRBD1 or TRBD2 for D (6 bases each). The CDR3 has 15 amino acids. The germline CDR1 and CDR2 sequences are LNHDA and SQIVND (reference sequence). Trimming stripped 6 bases from V and 3 bases from J, with 17 bases between. CDR3 bases: TGTGCCAGTAGCCGCGTAGGGGGGCGGAAAGAGACCCAGTACTTC. Translated: CASSRVGGRKETQYF.

This chain connects TRBV4-2 to TRBJ2-5, with D possibly matching TRBD2 (7 bases). Per germline, CDR1 LGHNA and CDR2 YNFKEQ. The CDR3 is made up of 15 amino acids. Trimming shortened V by 0 bases and J by 0 bases, and 8 bases separated the two germline ends. This CDR3 reads CASSQEGGHQETQYF. The CDR3 nucleotides are TGTGCCAGCAGCCAAGAGGGGGGGCACCAAGAGACCCAGTACTTC.

This clone was seen a handful of times. The chain recombines TRBV27 with TRBJ2-7, with 10 bases fitting TRBD2. Germline values: CDR1 MNHEY, CDR2 SMNVEV (reference sequence). The CDR3 is made up of 15 amino acids. V lost 8 bases, J lost 0 bases, and 7 bases stayed unmatched. This CDR3 reads CASFRLAGASYEQYF. Here the CDR3 DNA reads TGTGCCAGCTTTCGACTAGCGGGCGCCTCCTACGAGCAGTACTTC.

This sequence joins TRBV9 and TRBJ2-3; 7 bases align to TRBD2. The trim removed 2 bases at V and 5 bases at J, leaving 2 bases unmatched. The CDR3 is 13 amino acids. Looked up from germline, CDR1 is SGDLS and CDR2 is YYNGEE. The CDR3 region is CASSVGGKDTQYF. The CDR3 region has the DNA TGTGCCAGCAGCGTGGGGGGGAAAGATACGCAGTATTTT.

This clone was seen once. The V gene is TRBV11-2, the J gene TRBJ1-2; 8 bases agree with TRBD1. The CDR3 consists of 18 residues. CDR1 is SGHAT, CDR2 FQNNGV, per germline. V gave up 0 bases and J gave up 3 bases; unmatched junction bases: 12. The CDR3 DNA follows: TGTGCCAGCAGCTTAGATCGGAGCGCGGACAGGGTGTACTATGGCTACACCTTC. This translates into CASSLDRSADRVYYGYTF.

V gene TRBV5-4 combines with J gene TRBJ2-7; D is unclear. Germline CDR1 and CDR2: SGHNT and YYREEE (reference sequence). V lost 0 bases and J lost 0, with 7 bases in between. The CDR3 is 14 residues long. The CDR3 sequence: CASSLDGTSYEQYF. The CDR3 DNA follows: TGTGCCAGCAGCTTGGACGGAACCTCCTACGAGCAGTACTTC.

J is TRBJ2-7 and V is TRBV7-2, with 8 nucleotides matching TRBD1. The CDR3 spans 14 residues. The V gene's germline CDR1 is SGHTA and CDR2 FQGNSA. With V trimmed by 8 bases and J by 2 bases, 8 bases remained unmatched. Written as DNA, the CDR3 is TGTGCCAGCCTTCCGGGACAGGCCGCCTACGAGCAGTACTTC. Encoded protein: CASLPGQAAYEQYF.

The J gene is TRBJ2-7, the V gene TRBV28; no reliable D call. This CDR3 comprises 14 residues. Trimming pared 6 bases from V and 9 bases from J, leaving 21 bases between. Germline V gives CDR1 MDHEN, CDR2 SYDVKM. The chain's CDR3 is CASSLGTQSRVQYF. The CDR3 region has the DNA TGTGCCAGCAGCCTTGGCACCCAGTCCCGGGTGCAGTACTTC.

This clone has only one observation. The CDR3 DNA reads as TGTGCCACCAGCAGAGTGGGGGGCACTGAAGCTTTCTTT. Translation gives CATSRVGGTEAFF. The chain recombines TRBV15 with TRBJ1-1; D perhaps matches TRBD1 (5 bases). This CDR3 has 13 residues. Trimming shortened V by 1 base and J by 4 bases, and 7 bases separated the two germline ends. CDR1 is LNHNV, CDR2 YYDKDF, per germline (reference sequence).

This clone was counted a single time. This sequence joins TRBV28 and TRBJ2-7; D is perhaps TRBD2 (7 bases). Germline V gives CDR1 MDHEN, CDR2 SYDVKM. Trimming removed 7 bases at V and 1 base at J, with 14 bases between. The CDR3 loop spans 14 amino acids. The DNA for the CDR3 is TGTGCCAGCAAAATGGGGGGGCAGTCCTACGAGCAGTACTTC. Translating it yields CASKMGGQSYEQYF.